This TCR beta chain is drawn from a study of T cells in Graves' hyperthyroidism and ophthalmopathy. The CDR3 regions of TCR beta were amplified from RNA transcripts. The HTBI primer set drove a first-round RT-PCR of the TCR CDR3. TCRdb ran MiXCR on the multiplex PCR reads and lists one entry per CDR3 protein. Among about 380,000 distinct CDR3 sequences listed, roughly 13% were seen once. This clonotype was seen ten or more times. The sequence derives from a man aged 25-45 years with Graves' hyperthyroidism that later progressed to Graves' ophthalmopathy. Sequencing was carried out using blood.

This chain's CDR3 is CASSYSTTDTQYF. DNA of the CDR3: TGTGCCAGCAGTTACTCTACTACAGATACGCAGTATTTT. The chain uses TRBV6-2 or TRBV6-3 and TRBJ2-3; D remains ambiguous. The germline V gene has CDR1 MNHEY and CDR2 SVGEGT. The CDR3 has 13 amino acids. Trimming stripped 0 bases from V and 3 bases from J, with 4 bases between.